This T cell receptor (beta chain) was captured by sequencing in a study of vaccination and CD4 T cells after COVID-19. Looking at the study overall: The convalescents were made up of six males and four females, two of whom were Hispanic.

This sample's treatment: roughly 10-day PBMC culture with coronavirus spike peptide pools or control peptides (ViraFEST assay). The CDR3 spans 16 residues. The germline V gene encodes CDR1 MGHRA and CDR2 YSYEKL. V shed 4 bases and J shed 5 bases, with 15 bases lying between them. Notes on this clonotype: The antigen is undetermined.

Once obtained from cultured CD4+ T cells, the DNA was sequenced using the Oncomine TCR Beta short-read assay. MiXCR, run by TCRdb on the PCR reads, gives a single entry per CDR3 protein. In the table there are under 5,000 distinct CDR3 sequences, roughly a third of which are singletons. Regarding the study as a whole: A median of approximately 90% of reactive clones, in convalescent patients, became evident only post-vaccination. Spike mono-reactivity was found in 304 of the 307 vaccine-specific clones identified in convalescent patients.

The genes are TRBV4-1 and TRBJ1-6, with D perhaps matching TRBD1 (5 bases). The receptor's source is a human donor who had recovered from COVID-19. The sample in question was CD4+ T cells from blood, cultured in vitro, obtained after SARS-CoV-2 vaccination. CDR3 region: CASSRPGGNDNSPLHF. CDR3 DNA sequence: TGCGCCAGCAGCCGCCCTGGGGGAAATGATAATTCACCCCTCCACTTT.